Included here is one T cell receptor beta chain sequence, with context. Antigen specificity is unknown. This record belongs to a study of T-cell memory formation after mild COVID-19. Across the study: The two donors had largely donor-specific TCR clusters. General study findings and limits: In pre-infection memory, a portion of responding clones appeared, which suggested that cross-reactive memory joined. Contracting clones localized mainly to CM and EM when CD4+ and mainly to EMRA when CD8+. Clones that contracted from day 15 to 85 had balanced CD4/CD8; later expanders were CD4+ biased.

Via MiXCR, TCRdb re-called the 5' RACE reads, giving one row per CDR3 protein. There are approximately 290,000 distinct CDR3 sequences in the sample; more than 15% occur only once, and 22% lies in the top ten. J lost 9 bases, V lost 8 bases, and 3 bases had no gene match. CDR1 MNHEY and CDR2 SMNVEV come from the germline V gene (reference sequence). This CDR3 region has 11 residues. This sequence originates from a man aged 18 to 29 who had mild COVID-19 (a few samples of this study predate the infection). Cell type and time point are not known. The genes are TRBV27 and TRBJ2-1; 8 positions agree with TRBD1. Sequenced: PBMCs or a T cell subset sorted from them (not recorded which). Written as DNA, the CDR3 is TGTGCCAGCGGGGGACAGGTTGAGCAGTTCTTC. It encodes CASGGQVEQFF.